One and the same sample provided the 23 T cell receptor beta chains below, sequenced in a study of cytomegalovirus exposure and HLA in healthy donors. The PCR was carried out with 60 Vbeta primers and 13 Jbeta primers. The method was immunoSEQ multiplex PCR; TCRdb's version includes in-frame clones alone and lacks a portion of them. The table has 100,000 to 150,000 clones, over 70% seen once. The specimen sequenced was PBMCs. All receptors derive from a woman aged 50 to 60 in good health and CMV-seronegative.

This clone was observed once. This chain joins TRBV28 and TRBJ1-1; TRBD1 aligns across 7 bases. CDR1 and CDR2 (germline): MDHEN, SYDVKM. V was pared by 3 bases and J by 6 bases, with 10 bases of the junction left unmatched. This CDR3 comprises 15 residues. The CDR3 region has the DNA TGTGCCAGCAGTTTTATCGTAGGGGGCACCGCTGAAGCTTTCTTT. Protein product: CASSFIVGGTAEAFF.

The rearrangement uses TRBV29-1 and TRBJ1-4; TRBD1 might be the D (6 bases). The CDR3 is made up of 16 amino acids. Between the trimmed V and J ends, which lost 3 bases and 6 bases, there was a span of 20 bases. Germline V gives CDR1 SQVTM, CDR2 ANQGSEA. CDR3 residues: CSVETGEGWFYEKLFF. CDR3 nucleotide sequence: TGCAGCGTTGAGACAGGTGAAGGCTGGTTCTATGAAAAACTGTTTTTT.

CDR3 coding DNA: TGCGCCAGCAGCTTGGACCACGACAACCCATACGAGCAGTACTTC. The encoded protein is CASSLDHDNPYEQYF. This chain uses TRBV5-1 with TRBJ2-5; D gene ambiguous. The J call may be incorrect, as the DNA end agrees better with TRBJ2-7. Germline lookup yields CDR1 SGHRS and CDR2 YFSETQ. The CDR3 covers 15 residues.

This chain joins TRBV7-8 and TRBJ2-1; a possible D gene is TRBD2 (6 bases). Trimming pared 5 bases from V and 2 bases from J, leaving 13 bases between. Germline CDR1 SGHVS, CDR2 FQNEAQ. CDR3 length: 15 amino acids. The CDR3 DNA follows: TGTGCCAGCAGCCCCCCGGCGGGACCCTACAATGAGCAGTTCTTC. Translating it yields CASSPPAGPYNEQFF.

The chain combines TRBV7-3 with TRBJ1-2; perhaps TRBD1 as D (5 bases). Trimming removed 5 bases at V and 7 bases at J, with 20 bases between. The CDR3 is made up of 15 amino acids. Germline V lookup: CDR1 SGHTA, CDR2 FQGTGA. For the CDR3, the DNA is TGTGCCAGCAGCACACCTGGAGGGGCGGACGGTGGCTACACCTTC. Translated, it gives CASSTPGGADGGYTF.

This chain joins TRBV11-2 and TRBJ2-2; the D is unclear. The CDR3 runs 14 residues. Trimming took off 2 bases at V and 1 base at J, with 5 bases between the two ends. Germline V gives CDR1 SGHAT, CDR2 FQNNGV. Here the CDR3 reads CASSLQRNTGELFF. The CDR3 DNA follows: TGTGCCAGCAGCTTACAGCGGAACACCGGGGAGCTGTTTTTT.

As for this clone: An end of the junction does not agree with germline; a read error may underlie this. This specimen includes other DNA sequences encoding the same CDR3. The rearrangement joins TRBV2 to TRBJ1-2; a weak D match, TRBD1 (6 bases). Germline-derived CDR1 and CDR2 are SNHLY and FYNNEI. CDR3 length: 13 residues. As DNA, the CDR3 is TGCGCCAGCAGTAGACAGGAGTCGGGTGGCTACACCTTC. Its protein product is CASSRQESGGYTF. Drawing the rest from reference TRBV2 and TRBJ1-2, the complete variable domain is EPEVTQTPSHQVTQMGQEVILRCVPISNHLYFYWYRQILGQKVEFLVSFYNNEISEKSEIFDDQFSVERPDGSNFTLKIRSTKLEDSAMYFCASSRQESGGYTFGSGTRLTVV.

V gene TRBV30 combines with J gene TRBJ1-5; no clear D. V lost 0 bases, J lost 7 bases, and 13 bases lay in between. Germline V gene sequence: CDR1 GTSNPN, CDR2 SVGIG (reference sequence). This CDR3 has 14 residues. This CDR3 reads CAWSVYGIGQPQHF. DNA of the CDR3: TGTGCCTGGAGTGTTTACGGGATAGGGCAGCCCCAGCATTTT.

The chain combines TRBV5-4 with TRBJ2-1; D perhaps matches TRBD2 (5 bases). The CDR3 totals 18 residues. The germline CDR1 and CDR2 sequences are SGHNT and YYREEE (reference sequence). V lost 6 bases and J 3 bases, leaving 25 bases between the germline ends. The CDR3 here is CASTREGLPPGNYNEQFF. The CDR3 region has the DNA TGTGCCAGCACCCGAGAGGGCCTACCGCCCGGGAACTACAATGAGCAGTTCTTC.

The chain uses TRBV27 and TRBJ2-1; 8 bases are a match to TRBD2. CDR1 and CDR2 (germline): MNHEY, SMNVEV (reference sequence). The CDR3 is made up of 17 amino acids. V trimming: 4 bases; J trimming: 4 bases; junction bases outside the gene matches: 12. The CDR3 spells CASSSGLGTSQYNEQFF. The CDR3 DNA reads TGTGCCAGCAGTTCAGGACTCGGGACTAGTCAATACAATGAGCAGTTCTTC.

This clone appeared once. The rearrangement links TRBV28 to TRBJ2-3; maybe TRBD1 (6 bases). V dropped 6 bases and J dropped 8 bases, with 15 bases sitting between them. This CDR3 contains 13 residues. Germline lookup yields CDR1 MDHEN and CDR2 SYDVKM. The CDR3 is CASRDQGSGTQYF. The CDR3 DNA reads TGTGCCAGCAGAGACCAGGGGTCGGGTACGCAGTATTTT.

This sequence joins TRBV5-1 and TRBJ2-3; 8 nucleotides align to TRBD1. V dropped 2 bases and J dropped 3; count of bases not matched to a gene: 11. The CDR3 length is 17 residues. CDR1 and CDR2 (germline): SGHRS, YFSETQ. The CDR3 DNA reads TGCGCCAGCAGCTTTGGGACACAGACAGGGGTGACAGATACGCAGTATTTT. This codes for CASSFGTQTGVTDTQYF.

The chain is built from TRBV30 and TRBJ2-5, with TRBD2 matching over 8 bases. Germline assignment: CDR1 GTSNPN and CDR2 SVGIG (reference sequence). V lost 4 bases to trimming and J lost 4 bases; unmatched junction nucleotides: 8. CDR3 length equals 14 residues. The CDR3 spells CAWTDSGEPETQYF. Written as DNA, the CDR3 is TGTGCCTGGACTGATAGCGGGGAACCAGAGACCCAGTACTTC.

The rearrangement joins TRBV13 to TRBJ2-1, with D possibly being TRBD2 (5 bases). Germline lookup yields CDR1 PRHDT and CDR2 FYEKMQ (reference sequence). Deletions cut 0 bases from V and 3 bases from J, with 9 bases between. The CDR3 extends over 15 amino acids. Here the CDR3 DNA reads TGTGCCAGCAGCTTAGGGTTCGAGGGCTACAATGAGCAGTTCTTC. Its protein product is CASSLGFEGYNEQFF. The whole variable domain, remainder taken from reference TRBV13 and TRBJ2-1, is AAGVIQSPRHLIKEKRETATLKCYPIPRHDTVYWYQQGPGQDPQFLISFYEKMQSDKGSIPDRFSAQQFSDYHSELNMSSLELGDSALYFCASSLGFEGYNEQFFGPGTRLTVL.

This chain connects TRBV29-1 to TRBJ2-1; a possible D gene is TRBD2 (5 bases). Trimming took 7 bases from V and 13 from J, leaving 26 bases between them. This CDR3 has 14 amino acids. Germline-derived CDR1 and CDR2 are SQVTM and ANQGSEA. The CDR3 loop reads CSAAGGGSWAFQFF. CDR3 bases: TGCAGCGCTGCGGGCGGCGGAAGTTGGGCATTCCAGTTCTTC.

The V and J genes are TRBV7-9 and TRBJ1-5; D not resolved. The CDR3 is 16 residues long. Trimming left V 1 base short and J 3 bases short, with 13 bases between. Germline V gene sequence: CDR1 SEHNR, CDR2 FQNEAQ (reference sequence). The CDR3 loop is CASSLVAGQDNQPQHF. CDR3 bases: TGTGCCAGCAGCTTAGTAGCGGGTCAGGACAATCAGCCCCAGCATTTT.

The gene calls are TRBV28 and TRBJ1-5; 8 bases align to TRBD1. After removal of 3 bases from V and 1 base from J, the junction contained 11 bases not matched to a gene. This CDR3 has 18 residues. The germline CDR1 and CDR2 sequences are MDHEN and SYDVKM. CDR3 sequence reads: CASSFPRGQYNSNQPQHF. The CDR3 DNA is TGTGCCAGCAGTTTCCCCAGGGGGCAGTATAACAGCAATCAGCCCCAGCATTTT.

This clone was seen only a few times. The V and J genes are TRBV7-6 and TRBJ2-3, with TRBD2 identical over 13 bases. The length of the CDR3 is 16 residues. The germline CDR1 and CDR2 sequences are SGHVS and FNYEAQ. Trimming at V came to 5 bases and at J to 6 bases, leaving 8 bases not matched to a gene. CDR3 DNA sequence: TGTGCCAGCAGCCACAGACTAGCGGGAGGTACGGATACGCAGTATTTT. Amino acid sequence: CASSHRLAGGTDTQYF.

The V gene is TRBV5-1, the J gene TRBJ2-7; TRBD1 is a possible D gene (6 bases). Trimming pared 5 bases from V and 4 bases from J, leaving 22 bases between. The CDR3 covers 16 residues. The germline gives CDR1 SGHRS, CDR2 YFSETQ. CDR3 nucleotide sequence: TGCGCCAGCAGAATTGGGGAAGTACGGGGACAATACGAGCAGTACTTC. Translating gives CASRIGEVRGQYEQYF.

This chain joins TRBV11-3 and TRBJ1-1; D might be TRBD1 (5 bases). V lost 3 bases to trimming and J lost 1 base, with 6 bases between them. This CDR3 spans 13 amino acids. Germline V gene data show CDR1 as SGHNT and CDR2 as YENEEA. CDR3 bases: TGTGCCAGCAGCTTGGGGCAGAACACTGAAGCTTTCTTT. This gives the protein CASSLGQNTEAFF.

The chain has TRBV29-1 and TRBJ2-5; TRBD2 is a possible D gene (5 bases). The CDR3 extends over 11 amino acids. The ends were cut back, 2 bases at V and 4 bases at J, with 5 bases in the middle. The germline V gene has CDR1 SQVTM and CDR2 ANQGSEA. The CDR3 nucleotides read TGCAGCGTTGAAAGCGGAGAGACCCAGTACTTC. Translated, it gives CSVESGETQYF.

This chain links TRBV6-5 with TRBJ2-3, with D unresolved. Trimming cost V 6 bases and J 1 base, with 8 bases left between them. Germline CDR1 is MNHEY and CDR2 is SVGAGI. The CDR3 loop spans 13 amino acids. The CDR3 loop is CASSPVGTDTQYF. DNA for the CDR3: TGTGCCAGCAGCCCCGTTGGCACAGATACGCAGTATTTT.

This clone was counted a single time. V usage is TRBV7-3 and J usage is TRBJ1-1; D is unresolved. Deletions cut 9 bases from V and 0 bases from J, with 14 bases between. In germline, CDR1 is SGHTA, CDR2 FQGTGA. The CDR3 is made up of 14 amino acids. The chain's CDR3 is CASSREPMNTEAFF. The CDR3 DNA is TGTGCCAGTTCCCGGGAGCCAATGAACACTGAAGCTTTCTTT.